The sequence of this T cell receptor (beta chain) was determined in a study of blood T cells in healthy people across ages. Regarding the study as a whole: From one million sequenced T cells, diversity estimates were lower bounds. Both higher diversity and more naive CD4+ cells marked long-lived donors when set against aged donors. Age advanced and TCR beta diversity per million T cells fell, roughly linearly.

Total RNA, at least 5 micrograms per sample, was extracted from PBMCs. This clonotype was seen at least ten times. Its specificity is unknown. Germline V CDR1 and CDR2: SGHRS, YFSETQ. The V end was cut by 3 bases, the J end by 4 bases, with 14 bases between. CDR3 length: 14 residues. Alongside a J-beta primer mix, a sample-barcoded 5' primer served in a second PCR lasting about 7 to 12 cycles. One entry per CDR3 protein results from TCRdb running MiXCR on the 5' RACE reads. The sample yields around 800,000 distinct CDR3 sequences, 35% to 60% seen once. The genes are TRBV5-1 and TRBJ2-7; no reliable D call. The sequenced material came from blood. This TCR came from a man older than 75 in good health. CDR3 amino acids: CASSSFTGGYEQYF. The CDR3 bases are TGCGCCAGCAGCTCTTTTACGGGTGGATACGAGCAGTACTTC.